Listed below are T cell receptor beta chains from one sample, sequenced in a study of T cell responses to AZD1222 COVID-19 vaccine. Repertoires were generated with immunoSEQ multiplex PCR, while TCRdb's copy carries only in-frame clones and drops some. The data contain about 69,000 clones, roughly 85% of them seen just once; the ten biggest clones take up 20% to 25%. Sequenced material: peripheral blood, taken 28 days after the second AZD1222 dose. These receptors came from an adult who received the AZD1222 COVID-19 vaccine. The CDR3 runs from the conserved cysteine through the conserved F or W.

j_gene,v_gene,CDR3aa
TRBJ1-2,TRBV14,CASSQGPPNANYGYTF
TRBJ2-6,TRBV12-3/TRBV12-4,CASTSSGANVLTF
TRBJ2-7,TRBV6-1,CASSDPWGSEQYF
TRBJ2-2,TRBV6-2/TRBV6-3,CASSYSLLTGELFF
TRBJ1-6,TRBV11-2,CASSLEPGTNSPLHF
TRBJ2-7,TRBV19,CASSIRTGPYEQYF
TRBJ1-5,TRBV28,CASSLRTANLGNQPQHF
TRBJ2-7,TRBV19,CASSDSSYEQYF
TRBJ1-6,TRBV6-5,CASSPGTGFSPLHF
TRBJ1-6,TRBV19,CASSQQFNSPLHF
TRBJ2-1,TRBV20-1,CSASMGGAFNEQFF
TRBJ1-6,TRBV9,CASSAAGRGNSPLHF
TRBJ2-7,TRBV6-5,CASTHGSSGYEQYF
TRBJ2-1,TRBV4-1,CASSPTSGSRYNEQFF
TRBJ1-4,TRBV19,CASSIDGQGWFGEKLFF